This T cell receptor (beta chain) was sequenced for a study of CD8+ T cells in alopecia areata. Stated treatment: oral pan-JAK inhibitor, 5-10 mg twice daily. Extracted RNA was reverse transcribed, and the resulting cDNA served as sequencing template. Produced via immunoSEQ multiplex PCR; TCRdb's table is partial and in-frame only. The data show fewer than 250,000 clones, around two fifths seen once. CDR3 size: 14 residues. V lost 2 bases and J lost 5, with 12 bases in between. The germline CDR1 and CDR2 sequences are MGHRA and YSYEKL. The chain is built from TRBV4-1 and TRBJ2-5; D gene uncertain. The material sequenced was CD4+ T cells sorted from blood, taken around week 37, from a patient treated with tofacitinib. The source is a human donor with alopecia areata. The CDR3 bases are TGCGCCAGCAGCCAATCGAGGAATTTGGAGACCCAGTACTTC. Encoded protein: CASSQSRNLETQYF.